This record looks at one T cell receptor beta chain sequence and its context. What it recognizes is unknown. The data originate from a study of OX40 agonist ivuxolimab in advanced cancers. Overall study: At roughly 80% male, the cohort had a mean age of about 60 years, ranging from roughly 20 to 90.

The CDR3 spans 16 residues. Trimming removed 5 bases from V and 4 bases from J, with 20 bases in between. The germline gives CDR1 LNHDA, CDR2 SQIVND (reference sequence). Data came from immunoSEQ multiplex PCR; TCRdb stores just in-frame clones and leaves some out. The table has around 67,000 clones, less than 90% seen once. Study observations and caveats: In a subset of nonresponders, normalized T-cell clonal expansion was also low.

The specimen was CD4+ or CD8+ T cells sorted from blood, collected in a trial of the OX40 agonist ivuxolimab. This sequence was found in an adult with an advanced solid tumor such as melanoma, head and neck, liver or kidney cancer. The chain uses TRBV19 and TRBJ1-1, with D maybe TRBD1 (5 bases). CDR3 sequence reads: CASSPGGGLGSTEAFF. CDR3 bases: TGTGCCAGTAGTCCCGGGGGAGGGTTGGGTAGCACTGAAGCTTTCTTT.